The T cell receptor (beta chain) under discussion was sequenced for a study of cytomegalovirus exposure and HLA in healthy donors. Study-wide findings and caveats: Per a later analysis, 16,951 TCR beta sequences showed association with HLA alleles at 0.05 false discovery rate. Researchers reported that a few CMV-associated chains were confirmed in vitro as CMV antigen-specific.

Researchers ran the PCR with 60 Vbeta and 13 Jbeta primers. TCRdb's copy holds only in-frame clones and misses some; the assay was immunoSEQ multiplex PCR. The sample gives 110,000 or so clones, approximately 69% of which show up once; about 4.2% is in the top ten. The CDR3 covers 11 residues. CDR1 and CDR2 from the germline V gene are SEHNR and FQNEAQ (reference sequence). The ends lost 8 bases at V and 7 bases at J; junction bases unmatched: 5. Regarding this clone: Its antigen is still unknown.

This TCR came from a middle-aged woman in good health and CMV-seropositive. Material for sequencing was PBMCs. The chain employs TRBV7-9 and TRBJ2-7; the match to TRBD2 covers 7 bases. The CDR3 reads CASGSGMEQYF. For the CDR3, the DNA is TGTGCCAGCGGAAGCGGGATGGAGCAGTACTTC.